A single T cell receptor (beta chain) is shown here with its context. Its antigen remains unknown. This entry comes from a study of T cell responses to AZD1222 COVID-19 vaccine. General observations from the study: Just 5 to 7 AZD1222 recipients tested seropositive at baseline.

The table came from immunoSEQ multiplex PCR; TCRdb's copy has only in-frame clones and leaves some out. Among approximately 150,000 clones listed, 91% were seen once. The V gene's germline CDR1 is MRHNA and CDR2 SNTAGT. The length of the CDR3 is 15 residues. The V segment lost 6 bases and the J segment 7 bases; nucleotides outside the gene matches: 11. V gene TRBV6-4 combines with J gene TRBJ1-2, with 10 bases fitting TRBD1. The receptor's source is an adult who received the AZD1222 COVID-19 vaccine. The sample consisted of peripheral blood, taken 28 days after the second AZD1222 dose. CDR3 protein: CASRPAGQGFFGYTF. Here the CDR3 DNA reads TGTGCCAGCAGACCGGCGGGACAGGGGTTCTTTGGCTACACCTTC.